This T cell receptor (beta chain) was found in a study of identifying expanded T cells in peripheral blood (dated by TCRdb to about 2019). In terms of the full investigation: Technical replicates were generated by sequencing separate aliquots of the same genomic DNA pool, and four replicates were compared pairwise.

During the collection period, no infections or other immune events were recorded for the healthy donors. Healthy-donor blood repertoires served as a training cohort to calibrate time-dependent variance in a beta-binomial model of T-cell clone differential abundance. The training cohort included 10 or so healthy donors, of whom 3 were female and 7 were male. Donor ages ranged from about 29 to 65 years, with an average of roughly 40 years. Whole blood was collected from each healthy donor at three time points spaced roughly two weeks apart and obtained from a commercial supplier. For immunosequencing, genomic DNA was extracted from whole blood that had not been sorted. A remark on this clone: It lacks a known antigen. No much larger clone exists at a distance of one base, and base qualities are not known.

TCRbeta CDR3 regions were profiled with the immunoSEQ Assay using bias-controlled multiplex PCR amplification of genomic DNA. The study's own analysis went as follows. To quantify the absolute abundance of each unique TCRbeta CDR3 region, the sequences were collapsed and filtered. Differential abundance was tested with a binomial (Fisher-equivalent) model and with a beta-binomial model adding time-dependent variance fitted from healthy donors. Clones with fewer than 5 combined templates were excluded, and clones with Benjamini-Hochberg FDR below 0.01 were called differentially abundant. In the beta-binomial model, variance was expressed as a function of the total template count across the two samples, in the form v = (b*log(k)+a)^2. What TCRdb holds here is the immuneACCESS table cut down to in-frame rearrangements. Part of the clones is not present; checked against another copy, under half of the missing clones reflect an unresolved V gene, and the others are unexplained. V, J and clone size were drawn from that table, and D and trimming were deduced from the DNA. The sample table lists under 95,000 clones, 89% of them with a count of one. The ten most abundant clones make up roughly 3.1% of the sample.

Study-wide conclusions, independent of this receptor: The authors expected that biological variance in healthy repertoires might rise further over much longer intervals, such as months to years. Across all healthy-donor time intervals, the beta-binomial model significantly lowered both the number of clones called differentially abundant and the false-positive rate. Between technical replicates the binomial model flagged around 1.2 differentially abundant clones, whereas over roughly two weeks the binomial model flagged about 15 and over roughly 4 weeks roughly 20. For all healthy donors, the variance in clone template counts between two-week samples rose significantly as total template count increased.

The junction shows trimming of 6 bases on V and 5 bases on J, and the gene matches do not reach 6 bases of it. The germline V gene (reference sequence) yields SEHNR for CDR1 and FQNEAQ for CDR2. The CDR3, from cysteine to phenylalanine, totals 15 residues. Only the CDR3 part of the read is kept: 45 bases, read in frame from the first base. This TCR was recovered from a person aged 18-70 years in good health. The chain couples TRBV7-9 to TRBJ2-2; 10 central nucleotides agree with TRBD1. Sequencing was carried out using blood. In nucleotide form, the sequence is TGTGCCAGCAGTCCGGGACAGGGGCTAACCGGGGAGCTGTTTTTT. The resulting protein is CASSPGQGLTGELFF.